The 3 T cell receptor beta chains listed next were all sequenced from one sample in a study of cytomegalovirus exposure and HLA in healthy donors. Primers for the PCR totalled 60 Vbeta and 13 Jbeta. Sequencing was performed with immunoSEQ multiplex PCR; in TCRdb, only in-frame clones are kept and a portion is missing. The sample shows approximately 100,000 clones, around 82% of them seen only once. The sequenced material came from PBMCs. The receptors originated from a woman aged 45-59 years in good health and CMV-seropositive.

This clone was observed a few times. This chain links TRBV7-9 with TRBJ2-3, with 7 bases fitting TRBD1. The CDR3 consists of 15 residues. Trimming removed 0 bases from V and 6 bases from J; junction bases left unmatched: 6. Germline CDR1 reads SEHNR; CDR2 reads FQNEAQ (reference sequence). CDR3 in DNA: TGTGCCAGCAGCTTAGCGGTAGGGGGCAGGGATACGCAGTATTTT. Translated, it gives CASSLAVGGRDTQYF.

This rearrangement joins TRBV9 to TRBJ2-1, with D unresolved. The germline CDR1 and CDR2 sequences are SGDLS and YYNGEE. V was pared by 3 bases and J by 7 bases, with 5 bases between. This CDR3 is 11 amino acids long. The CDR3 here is CASSARNEQFF. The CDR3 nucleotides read TGTGCCAGCAGCGCGCGGAATGAGCAGTTCTTC.

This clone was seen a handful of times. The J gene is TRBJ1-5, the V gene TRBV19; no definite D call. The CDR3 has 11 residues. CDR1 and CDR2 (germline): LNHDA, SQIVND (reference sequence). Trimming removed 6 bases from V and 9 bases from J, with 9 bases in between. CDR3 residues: CASSLPGPQHF. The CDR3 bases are TGTGCCAGTAGCCTCCCGGGGCCCCAGCATTTT.